This TCR beta chain is from a study of blood T cell repertoires in COVID-19. Study background: Some COVID-19 samples were acute and others convalescent; all came from the United States, Italy and Spain.

The CDR3 is 17 residues long. CDR1 and CDR2 from the germline V gene are SGHTA and FQGTGA. Losses at the gene ends were 2 bases for V and 2 bases for J; bases not matched to a gene: 8. In the study's own analysis: Quantification of nucleated cells was approximated via reference gene primer amplification. TCRdb keeps only in-frame clones here, not all; method: immunoSEQ multiplex PCR. That table supplies the V and J calls and clone size; D and trimming were determined from the DNA. Found here are 300,000 or so clones, approximately 90% of them singletons; the top ten hold 3.7%. The chain joins TRBV7-3 to TRBJ2-2; TRBD2 aligns across 7 bases. Source material: peripheral blood. The clonotype comes from a woman between 40 and 50 years old with acute or convalescent COVID-19. The CDR3 is CASSLAPSGLNTGELFF. The DNA of the CDR3 is TGTGCCAGCAGCTTAGCGCCTAGCGGATTAAACACCGGGGAGCTGTTTTTT. The full variable domain, completed using reference TRBV7-3 and TRBJ2-2, is GAGVSQTPSNKVTEKGKYVELRCDPISGHTALYWYRQSLGQGPEFLIYFQGTGAADDSGLPNDRFFAVRPEGSVSTLKIQRTERGDSAVYLCASSLAPSGLNTGELFFGEGSRLTVL.